This entry is about one T cell receptor beta chain. These data come from a study of blood T cell repertoires in COVID-19. Overall study context: COVID-19 samples, acute and convalescent, were from the United States, Italy and Spain.

The CDR3 has 11 amino acids. The V gene's germline CDR1 is MGHDK and CDR2 SYGVNS. The V gene lost 6 bases and the J gene lost 6 bases, with 6 bases spanning the gap. Original methodology: Amplifying reference gene primers gave estimates of nucleated cell counts. Libraries were prepared by immunoSEQ multiplex PCR; TCRdb keeps only in-frame clonotypes and omits some of them. The D gene and trimming were derived from the DNA, and the V and J assignments and clone size from that table. The table records 90,000 or so clones, 75% to 90% of them present only once. V and J are TRBV25-1 and TRBJ2-1; D is uncertain. The receptor's source is a woman aged 80 or older with active COVID-19. What was sequenced was peripheral blood. The CDR3 region has the DNA TGTGCCAGCAGAAGCTTCAATGAGCAGTTCTTC. It specifies CASRSFNEQFF. Using reference TRBV25-1 and TRBJ2-1 for the parts outside the CDR3, the full variable domain is EADIYQTPRYLVIGTGKKITLECSQTMGHDKMYWYQQDPGMELHLIHYSYGVNSTEKGDLSSESTVSRIRTEHFPLTLESARPSHTSQYLCASRSFNEQFFGPGTRLTVL.